The TCR beta chain under discussion was sequenced for a study of cytomegalovirus exposure and HLA in healthy donors. PCR was performed using 60 Vbeta and 13 Jbeta primers. Sequencing used immunoSEQ multiplex PCR; TCRdb keeps in-frame clones, though not all of them. The table for this sample gives 40,000 or so clones. Trimming pared 1 base from V and 5 bases from J, leaving 12 bases between. The CDR3 covers 15 residues. Germline values: CDR1 SGHVS, CDR2 FQNEAQ. Input material: PBMCs. The V and J genes are TRBV7-8 and TRBJ1-5, with a weak D call TRBD1 (6 bases). This receptor was taken from a male donor in good health and CMV-seronegative. The CDR3 sequence is CASSLGVQGYQPQHF. CDR3 nucleotides: TGTGCCAGCAGCTTAGGGGTACAGGGTTATCAGCCCCAGCATTTT.